This T cell receptor beta chain was recovered during a study of cytomegalovirus exposure and HLA in healthy donors. Trimming cost V 4 bases and J 0 bases, with 12 bases left between them. The CDR3 loop spans 14 amino acids. Germline CDR1 and CDR2: SQVTM and ANQGSEA. The PCR made use of 60 Vbeta and 13 Jbeta primers. Clones were sequenced by immunoSEQ multiplex PCR, and TCRdb holds only the in-frame ones, with some missing. The sample has some 120,000 clones, around three quarters seen once. Source material: PBMCs. The receptor was derived from a man younger than 35 in good health and CMV-seronegative. The V and J genes are TRBV29-1 and TRBJ1-1, with D maybe TRBD1 (5 bases). The CDR3 loop reads CSVVVTAMNTEAFF. Here the CDR3 DNA reads TGCAGCGTTGTCGTGACAGCAATGAACACTGAAGCTTTCTTT.